Ten or more counts support the clone carrying this TCR beta chain. Antigen unknown. This sample stems from a study of early T cells in non-severe SARS-CoV-2 infection. Study summary: The sequenced material was bulk RNA from unsorted whole blood, and its chains were unpaired.

Individual cDNA molecules were tagged with unique molecular identifiers, the study reported. TCRdb fed the 5' RACE reads into MiXCR, producing one record per CDR3 protein. The sample comprises some 40,000 distinct CDR3 sequences, 5% to 6.5% of which are singletons, and just under 30% rests with the top ten. Study-wide findings and caveats: VDJdb-based matching was biased toward anti-spike CD8 responses and missed private and CD4 specificities.

Trimming at V came to 0 bases and at J to 5 bases, leaving 4 bases not matched to a gene. The V gene's germline CDR1 is LGHNA and CDR2 YNFKEQ. The CDR3 covers 15 residues. The chain combines TRBV4-2 with TRBJ2-3, with TRBD2 identical over 8 bases. Source material: whole blood. The clonotype originates from an adult who was a healthcare worker with PCR-confirmed SARS-CoV-2 infection or an uninfected control (not recorded which). The CDR3 region has the DNA TGTGCCAGCAGCCAAGATGTGGGACTAGGAGATACGCAGTATTTT. Residues: CASSQDVGLGDTQYF.